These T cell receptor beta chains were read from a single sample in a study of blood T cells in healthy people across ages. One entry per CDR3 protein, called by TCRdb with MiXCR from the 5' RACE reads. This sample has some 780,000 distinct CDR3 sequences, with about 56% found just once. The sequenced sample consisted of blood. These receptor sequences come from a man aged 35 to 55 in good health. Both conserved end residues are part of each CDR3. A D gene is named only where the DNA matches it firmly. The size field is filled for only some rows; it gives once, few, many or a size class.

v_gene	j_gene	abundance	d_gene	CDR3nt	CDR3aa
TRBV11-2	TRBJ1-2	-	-	TGTGCCAGCAGCTCCCTCCGTTGGGGGGGAGGCTACACCTTC	CASSSLRWGGGYTF
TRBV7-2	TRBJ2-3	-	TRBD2	TGTGCCAGCAGCTTGTCTGGCGGGAGAATGAACCCAGATACGCAGTATTTT	CASSLSGGRMNPDTQYF
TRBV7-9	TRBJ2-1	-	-	TGTGCCAGCAGGTCGCCGGGTCGGGTTCGAGAGACCCAGTTCTTC	CASRSPGRVRETQFF
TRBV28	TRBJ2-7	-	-	TGTGCCAGTCGGGACGCGGGACTGTACGAGCAGTACTTC	CASRDAGLYEQYF
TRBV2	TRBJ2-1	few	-	TGTGCCAGCAGTGGTCGATTGAATGAGCAGTTCTTC	CASSGRLNEQFF
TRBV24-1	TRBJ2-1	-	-	TGTGCCACCAGTGATTGGGGCAGGGGAGCGGAGGTCAATGAGCAGTTCTTC	CATSDWGRGAEVNEQFF
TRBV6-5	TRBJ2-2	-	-	TGTGCCAGCAGTTACTCGTCCAGGGGACGCACCGGGGAGCTGTTTTTT	CASSYSSRGRTGELFF
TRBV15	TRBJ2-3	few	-	TGTGCCACCAGCGACGGTTGGAGGGGGAACACAGATACGCAGTATTTT	CATSDGWRGNTDTQYF
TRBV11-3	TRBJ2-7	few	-	TGTGCCAGCAGCCCCCCCACAGGGAGGGGGCAGTACTTC	CASSPPTGRGQYF
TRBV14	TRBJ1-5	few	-	TGTGCCAGCAGCCAAGATCGGGAGTCCATCCAGCATTTT	CASSQDRESIQHF
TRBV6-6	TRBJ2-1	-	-	TGTGCCAGCAGTTATCAAGGGGAACAGTTCTTC	CASSYQGEQFF
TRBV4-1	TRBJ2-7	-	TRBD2	TGCGCCAGCAGCCCAACCCCGGGACTAGGGACTAGCCGACCCTATGAGCAGTACTTC	CASSPTPGLGTSRPYEQYF
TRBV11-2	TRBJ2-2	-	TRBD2	TGTGCCAGCAGCTTCTTAGCGGGGGGCCTCAACACCGGGGAGCTGTTTTTT	CASSFLAGGLNTGELFF
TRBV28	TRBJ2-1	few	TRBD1	TGTGCCAGCAGTTTAGGTCAGGGGGCTTTGAATGAGCAGTTCTTC	CASSLGQGALNEQFF
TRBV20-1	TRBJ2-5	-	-	TGCAGTGCTAGAGATGCAGGCCCAGGTAAAGGGTCAAGAGAGACCCAGTACTTC	CSARDAGPGKGSRETQYF
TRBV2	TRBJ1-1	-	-	TGTGCCAGCAGTGAAGGAGCGGCCGGGGGGGCTGAAGCTTTCTTT	CASSEGAAGGAEAFF
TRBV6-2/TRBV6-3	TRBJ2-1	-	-	TGTGCCAGCAGTGGTCGCTGGGCCTCCTACAATGAGCAGTTCTTC	CASSGRWASYNEQFF
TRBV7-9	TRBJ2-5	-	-	TGTGCCAGCAGCGAAACGCGGGCGGAGACCCAGTACTTC	CASSETRAETQYF
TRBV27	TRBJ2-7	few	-	TGTGCCACCTGGGACCTCTACGAGCAGTACTTC	CATWDLYEQYF
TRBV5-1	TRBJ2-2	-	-	TGCGCCAGCAGCTTGGGGGCAGCTTCCGGGGAGCTGTTTTTT	CASSLGAASGELFF
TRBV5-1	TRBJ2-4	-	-	TGCGCCAGCAGCTTGGCGGAGAAAAACATTCAGTACTTC	CASSLAEKNIQYF
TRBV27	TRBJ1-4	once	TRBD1	TGTGCCAGCAGAGAACAGGGGGCTACCGAAAAACTGTTTTTT	CASREQGATEKLFF
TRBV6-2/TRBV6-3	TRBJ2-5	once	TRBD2	TGTGCCAGCAGACGACGAGCGGGAGCGGAGACCCAGTACTTC	CASRRRAGAETQYF
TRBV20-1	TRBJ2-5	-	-	TGCAGTGCTTCATATCCCCTACTAGAATGGGAGACCCAGTACTTC	CSASYPLLEWETQYF
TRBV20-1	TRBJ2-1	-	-	TGCAGTGCTAGGGGGGAAGTCCACAATGAGCAGTTCTTC	CSARGEVHNEQFF
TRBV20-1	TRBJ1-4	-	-	TGCAGTGCTAGGTTTAGTATCGGTGAAAAACTGTTTTTT	CSARFSIGEKLFF
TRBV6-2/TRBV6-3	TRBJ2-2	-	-	TGTGCCAGCAGGGATCGGCCGGGGGAGCTGTTTTTT	CASRDRPGELFF
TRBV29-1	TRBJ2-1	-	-	TGCAGCGCCGAGTGGAGGGGGCGCTACAATGAGCAGTTCTTC	CSAEWRGRYNEQFF